This is a list of T cell receptor beta chains from one sample in a study of identical twins. One entry per CDR3 protein, called by TCRdb with MiXCR from the 5' RACE reads. In the table there are 500,000 or so distinct CDR3 sequences, approximately 15% of which are singletons. These same records also appear under a second study, on yellow fever vaccine responses in identical twins.

The sequenced material came from CD4+ T cells sorted from blood. The receptors stem from a woman aged 18 to 35 in good health. CDR3s include the opening cysteine and the closing phenylalanine or tryptophan. The D gene is left open where the match is weak. Clone size is stated in some rows and not others, as once, few, many or a class when expanded.

D,J,size,V,DNA,CDR3
TRBD1,TRBJ1-1,.,TRBV20-1,TGCAGTGCTAGAGAGACAGGGACTGAAGCTTTCTTT,CSARETGTEAFF
.,TRBJ2-7,.,TRBV7-2,TGTGCCAGCACATATCGCGGAGGGTCCTACTACGAGCAGTACTTC,CASTYRGGSYYEQYF
TRBD1,TRBJ1-2,.,TRBV4-2,TGTGCCAGCAGCCAAGACCCGGGACAGGGGGTAGGCTACACCTTC,CASSQDPGQGVGYTF
.,TRBJ2-3,.,TRBV4-3,TGCGCCAGCAGCCAATTGGGGGGCTCTGGGGGTACGCAGTATTTT,CASSQLGGSGGTQYF
.,TRBJ2-2,.,TRBV7-9,TGTGCCAGCAGCCCCAGACCCGCTGGAACCGGGGAGCTGTTTTTT,CASSPRPAGTGELFF
.,TRBJ2-7,few,TRBV24-1,TGTGCCACCAGTGATTCTCCGATCGACGAGCAGTACTTC,CATSDSPIDEQYF
TRBD1,TRBJ1-2,.,TRBV7-2,TGTGCCAGCACCGACAGGGTTAACTATGGCTACACCTTC,CASTDRVNYGYTF
TRBD1,TRBJ2-3,.,TRBV27,TGTGCCAGCAGTTTAGAAGACAGGGTAACAGATACGCAGTATTTT,CASSLEDRVTDTQYF
.,TRBJ1-1,many,TRBV7-9,TGTGCCAGCAGCTTAGTGGAGCAGGAAGCTTTCTTT,CASSLVEQEAFF
.,TRBJ1-2,.,TRBV6-1,TGTGCCAGCAGCCGTCAGGGGCGGAGTGGCTACACCTTC,CASSRQGRSGYTF
TRBD2,TRBJ2-3,few,TRBV2,TGTGCCAGCTTAGAATCCAGCGGGAGGACAGATACGCAGTATTTT,CASLESSGRTDTQYF
TRBD2,TRBJ2-5,.,TRBV24-1,TGTGCCACCAGTGATCCCAGCGGGGTAGGAGAGACCCAGTACTTC,CATSDPSGVGETQYF
.,TRBJ2-2,.,TRBV30,TGTGCCTGGAGTCAGAACACCGGGGAGCTGTTTTTT,CAWSQNTGELFF
.,TRBJ1-3,few,TRBV10-3,TGTGCCATCAGTGAGTCGTTAACACACTCCTCTGGAAACACCATATATTTT,CAISESLTHSSGNTIYF
TRBD2,TRBJ2-1,.,TRBV10-3,TGTGCCATCAGGGTTAGCGGGGGGACCTACAATGGGCAGTTCTTC,CAIRVSGGTYNGQFF
TRBD1,TRBJ1-5,.,TRBV10-3,TGTGCCATCAGTTCCGGGACAGATAGCAGTCAGCCCCAGCATTTT,CAISSGTDSSQPQHF
.,TRBJ2-7,few,TRBV6-2/TRBV6-3,TGTGCCAGCAGTTACGGATACTACGAGCAGTACTTC,CASSYGYYEQYF
.,TRBJ2-7,many,TRBV12-3/TRBV12-4,TGTGCCAGCAGTCCCACAGCCCAGAGCTCCTACGAGCAGTACTTC,CASSPTAQSSYEQYF
.,TRBJ2-3,many,TRBV6-2/TRBV6-3,TGTGCCAGCAGCCGAATCGGTTCTACAGATACGCAGTATTTT,CASSRIGSTDTQYF
TRBD1,TRBJ2-1,few,TRBV12-3/TRBV12-4,TGTGCCAGCAGTCCCCACGGACAGGGTGAGCAGTTCTTC,CASSPHGQGEQFF
.,TRBJ2-7,.,TRBV3-1,TGTGCCAGCAGCCAAGTGGAGGGGGCCCAGTACTTC,CASSQVEGAQYF
.,TRBJ2-7,few,TRBV9,TGTGCCAGCAGCGTAGCGGACAGCACTTACGAGCAGTACTTC,CASSVADSTYEQYF
.,TRBJ2-1,.,TRBV18,TGTGCCAGCTCACCGAGACAGGAGAGTGGTGAGCAGTTCTTC,CASSPRQESGEQFF
.,TRBJ2-7,few,TRBV6-1,TGTGCCAGCAGAGACCGACCTATGATCTCCTACGAGCAGTACTTC,CASRDRPMISYEQYF
TRBD2,TRBJ2-3,.,TRBV19,TGTGCCAGTAGTATGGGACTAGCGGGAGCGCAGTATTTT,CASSMGLAGAQYF
TRBD1,TRBJ2-2,.,TRBV7-9,TGTGCCAGCAGCTATACAGGGGATACCGGGGAGCTGTTTTTT,CASSYTGDTGELFF
.,TRBJ1-5,.,TRBV29-1,TGCAGCGTTGAAGGGGGGCCCAATCAGCCCCAGCATTTT,CSVEGGPNQPQHF
TRBD2,TRBJ2-7,few,TRBV7-9,TGTGCCAGCAGCCGATCTAGCGGGGGCCATACCTACGAGCAGTACTTC,CASSRSSGGHTYEQYF
TRBD1,TRBJ2-7,few,TRBV6-1,TGTGCCAGCAGTGAAAGAAAACGGACAGGGAGGTTCTACGAGCAGTACTTC,CASSERKRTGRFYEQYF
TRBD1,TRBJ2-7,.,TRBV5-1,TGCGCCAGCAGCTTGGAAACAGGGGGTATCAACGAGCAGTACTTC,CASSLETGGINEQYF
TRBD2,TRBJ2-3,few,TRBV12-3/TRBV12-4,TGTGCCAGCACCATAGCGGGGACGCAGTATTTT,CASTIAGTQYF
.,TRBJ2-1,few,TRBV6-2/TRBV6-3,TGTGCCAGCAGACCAATTCTCGGACAGTCGGGTTTACGGGTAGATGAGCAGTTCTTC,CASRPILGQSGLRVDEQFF
.,TRBJ2-7,.,TRBV7-2,TGTGCCAGCAGACGGGACTTTTCCTACGAGCAGTACTTC,CASRRDFSYEQYF
.,TRBJ2-7,.,TRBV14,TGTGCCAGCAGCCAAGATCCTAGCAGGTACTCCGAGCAGTACTTC,CASSQDPSRYSEQYF
.,TRBJ2-7,.,TRBV20-1,TGCAGTGCCCCCCGGGCCAGTCGCGAGCAGTACTTC,CSAPRASREQYF
TRBD2,TRBJ2-7,.,TRBV28,TGTGCCAGCAGTACCCCGACTAGCGGGGGACCACGGAACTTC,CASSTPTSGGPRNF
TRBD2,TRBJ2-7,.,TRBV10-3,TGTGCCATCAGACCGTTAGCGGGGAGCTCCTACGAGCAGTACTTC,CAIRPLAGSSYEQYF
TRBD1,TRBJ1-1,few,TRBV27,TGTGCCAGCGGAAGAAGACAGGGGACGCACACTGAAGCTTTCTTT,CASGRRQGTHTEAFF
.,TRBJ2-5,few,TRBV3-1,TGTGCCAGCAGCCGGGAGCAACAAGAGAACCAGTACTTC,CASSREQQENQYF
.,TRBJ2-5,.,TRBV29-1,TGCAGCGTCCTTGACGGAGGGATGGAGACCCAGTACTTC,CSVLDGGMETQYF
.,TRBJ2-5,.,TRBV18,TGTGCCAGCTCATCCCGACTCGAAGAGACCCAGTACTTC,CASSSRLEETQYF
.,TRBJ2-7,.,TRBV3-1,TGTGCCAGCAGCCAAGCATCTGGCTCCGAGCAGTACTTC,CASSQASGSEQYF
.,TRBJ2-2,.,TRBV2,TGTGCCAGCACCGGAGGGGCCGGGGAGCTGTTTTTT,CASTGGAGELFF
TRBD1,TRBJ2-3,few,TRBV5-1,TGCGCCAGCAGAGTGACAGGGACCACAGATACGCAGTATTTT,CASRVTGTTDTQYF
TRBD1,TRBJ1-2,.,TRBV16,TGTGCCAGCAGCCGGACAGGGTTGGCCTATGGCTACACCTTC,CASSRTGLAYGYTF
TRBD1,TRBJ1-6,few,TRBV6-5,TGTGCCAGCAGGTCCGGACAGGCAATAGAGTTT,CASRSGQAIEF
.,TRBJ2-2,.,TRBV10-3,TGTGCCATCAGTGAGTCCCGGGACGGCACCGGGGAGCTGTTTTTT,CAISESRDGTGELFF
TRBD1,TRBJ1-3,.,TRBV6-5,TGTGCCAGCAGTTACCTCCGGACAGGGGAGTCAAACACCATATATTTT,CASSYLRTGESNTIYF
.,TRBJ2-4,.,TRBV10-1,TGCGCCAGCAGTGAATCGACAGCTCCCAAAAACATTCAGTACTTC,CASSESTAPKNIQYF
.,TRBJ2-1,many,TRBV7-2,TGTGCCAGCAGCCAACAGGGACTTGGTGAGCAGTTCTTC,CASSQQGLGEQFF